The 29 T cell receptor beta chains below were found in one sample sequenced in a study of T cells in localized non-small cell lung cancer. Libraries were prepared by immunoSEQ multiplex PCR; TCRdb keeps only in-frame clonotypes and omits some of them. In the table there are tens of thousands of clones, 85% to 90% of which are singletons. Sequences were derived from peripheral blood, sampled before any cancer treatment. These receptors came from an older male donor with stage I lung adenocarcinoma.

In its sample, this clone was seen a few times. The chain recombines TRBV4-1 with TRBJ2-2; the D gene is possibly TRBD2 (5 bases). Trimming cost V 5 bases and J 2 bases, with 12 bases left between them. Germline V gives CDR1 MGHRA, CDR2 YSYEKL. CDR3 length: 15 residues. CDR3 sequence: CASSSRTGNTGELFF. Written as DNA, the CDR3 is TGCGCCAGCAGCTCCCGGACGGGAAACACCGGGGAGCTGTTTTTT.

The rearrangement uses TRBV7-8 and TRBJ2-2; D gene uncertain. CDR3 length: 16 residues. Germline-derived CDR1 and CDR2 are SGHVS and FQNEAQ. V lost 2 bases and J 0 bases, leaving 10 bases between the germline ends. CDR3 nucleotides: TGTGCCAGCAGCTTAAATAGCTTTGCGAACACCGGGGAGCTGTTTTTT. Its translation is CASSLNSFANTGELFF.

This clone was picked up a small number of times. The CDR3 sequence: CASSSLGTPGLYEQYF. For the CDR3, the DNA is TGCGCCAGCAGCTCTCTAGGGACGCCAGGGCTCTACGAGCAGTACTTC. The gene calls are TRBV5-1 and TRBJ2-7; possibly TRBD1 or TRBD2 for D (5 bases each). Trimming removed 3 bases at V and 3 bases at J, with 19 bases between. This CDR3 comprises 16 residues. Germline V gene lookup returns CDR1 SGHRS and CDR2 YFSETQ.

The J gene is TRBJ2-6, the V gene TRBV28, with D unclear. CDR1 and CDR2 (germline): MDHEN, SYDVKM. Between the trimmed V and J ends, which lost 5 bases and 0 bases, there was a span of 11 bases. CDR3 length: 16 residues. The CDR3 region is CASSKPDFSGANVLTF. The CDR3 coding sequence is TGTGCCAGCAGTAAACCGGATTTCTCTGGGGCCAACGTCCTGACTTTC.

The genes are TRBV28 and TRBJ2-5; 7 bases are shared with TRBD1. Germline values: CDR1 MDHEN, CDR2 SYDVKM. The CDR3 covers 15 residues. Germline trimming cut 3 bases from V and 1 base from J; bases unmatched to any gene: 5. The CDR3 here is CASSFTGAIQETQYF. The CDR3, as DNA: TGTGCCAGCAGTTTTACAGGGGCAATCCAAGAGACCCAGTACTTC.

The rearrangement links TRBV9 to TRBJ1-2, with no clear D. This CDR3 is built from 13 residues. Germline V gene sequence: CDR1 SGDLS, CDR2 YYNGEE. V was trimmed by 0 bases and J by 4 bases, leaving 7 bases between them. The DNA of the CDR3 is TGTGCCAGCAGCGTAGGTGAACGCTATGGCTACACCTTC. Translated: CASSVGERYGYTF.

The J gene is TRBJ2-3, the V gene TRBV9; TRBD2 matches 7 bases. Germline trimming cut 4 bases from V and 2 bases from J; bases unmatched to any gene: 7. This CDR3 has 15 residues. Germline V CDR1 and CDR2: SGDLS, YYNGEE. In nucleotides, the CDR3 is TGTGCCAGCAGCACCATAGCGGGCCCCACAGATACGCAGTATTTT. Protein sequence: CASSTIAGPTDTQYF.

This CDR3 is CASSLREGSYEQYF. The CDR3 nucleotides are TGTGCCAGCAGCTTAAGGGAAGGCTCCTACGAGCAGTACTTC. This chain uses TRBV11-3 with TRBJ2-7; D remains ambiguous. The CDR3 length is 14 residues. Trimming stripped 2 bases from V and 0 bases from J, with 8 bases between. Per germline, CDR1 SGHNT and CDR2 YENEEA.

The genes are TRBV11-2 and TRBJ2-5, with D possibly TRBD1 on 5 matching bases. The CDR3 loop spans 13 amino acids. The germline V gene has CDR1 SGHAT and CDR2 FQNNGV. V lost 5 bases and J lost 1, with 8 bases in between. CDR3 sequence: CASSPQVQETQYF. In nucleotides, the CDR3 is TGTGCCAGCAGCCCACAGGTCCAAGAGACCCAGTACTTC.

In this sample, this clone turned up once. The genes are TRBV28 and TRBJ2-5, with 7 bases that match TRBD1. The CDR3 consists of 13 residues. The J segment lost 4 bases and the V segment lost 5 bases, leaving 4 bases of the junction unmatched. The germline V gene encodes CDR1 MDHEN and CDR2 SYDVKM. This CDR3 reads CASSRDSLETQYF. The CDR3 region has the DNA TGTGCCAGCAGTCGGGACAGTTTAGAGACCCAGTACTTC.

The gene calls are TRBV6-5 and TRBJ2-1; tentatively, D is TRBD2 (7 bases). V was trimmed by 5 bases and J by 7 bases, leaving 18 bases between them. Germline values: CDR1 MNHEY, CDR2 SVGAGI. This CDR3 is 15 amino acids long. The CDR3, as DNA: TGTGCCAGCAGTCCCCGGGTGGCGGGGGCGAATGAGCAGTTCTTC. Protein sequence: CASSPRVAGANEQFF.

The chain links TRBV5-8 to TRBJ2-3; 7 bases fit TRBD1. The J segment lost 4 bases and the V segment lost 5 bases, leaving 7 bases of the junction unmatched. The CDR3 totals 14 residues. Germline values: CDR1 SGHTS, CDR2 YDEGEE. The CDR3 nucleotides are TGTGCCAGCAGTCAGGACAGGTTCCCAGATACGCAGTATTTT. Residues: CASSQDRFPDTQYF.

The rearrangement uses TRBV5-1 and TRBJ2-5; possibly TRBD1 or TRBD2 for D (5 bases each). The V gene's germline CDR1 is SGHRS and CDR2 YFSETQ. V shed 7 bases and J shed 1 base, with 14 bases lying between them. CDR3 size: 14 residues. The CDR3 DNA follows: TGCGCCAGCCGCATATCAGGGACCCAAGAGACCCAGTACTTC. Translating it yields CASRISGTQETQYF.

The chain joins TRBV9 to TRBJ1-4; D possibly corresponds to TRBD1 (5 bases). The CDR3 spans 14 residues. The V gene's germline CDR1 is SGDLS and CDR2 YYNGEE. Trimming left V 5 bases short and J 8 bases short, with 16 bases between. The CDR3 DNA reads as TGTGCCAGCAGTGAGGGTTGGAGGGGCGAAAAACTGTTTTTT. Protein: CASSEGWRGEKLFF.

The rearrangement links TRBV28 to TRBJ1-2; a possible D gene is TRBD1 (6 bases). Trimming took off 2 bases at V and 4 bases at J, with 11 bases between the two ends. This CDR3 spans 14 amino acids. In germline, CDR1 is MDHEN, CDR2 SYDVKM. CDR3 DNA sequence: TGTGCCAGCAGTTTAGTCAGGGGCAGCTATGGCTACACCTTC. It encodes CASSLVRGSYGYTF.

This rearrangement joins TRBV30 to TRBJ2-7; TRBD1 might be the D (5 bases). This CDR3 region has 13 residues. Germline V gene sequence: CDR1 GTSNPN, CDR2 SVGIG (reference sequence). V lost 7 bases and J lost 0, with 13 bases in between. DNA for the CDR3: TGTGCCTTCAGGGCATTGAGCTCCTACGAGCAGTACTTC. Its protein product is CAFRALSSYEQYF.

The rearrangement uses TRBV30 and TRBJ1-6; D is possibly TRBD1 (5 bases). V was cut by 2 bases and J by 14 bases, with 10 bases left in between. This CDR3 comprises 11 residues. Germline V lookup: CDR1 GTSNPN, CDR2 SVGIG (reference sequence). The CDR3 here is CAWSHRGSLHF. CDR3 nucleotides: TGTGCCTGGAGTCACCGGGGCTCCCTCCACTTT.

This clone was counted a single time. The chain couples TRBV9 to TRBJ2-2; 9 positions match TRBD2. Germline-derived CDR1 and CDR2 are SGDLS and YYNGEE. The CDR3 is 20 residues long. The trim removed 4 bases at V and 1 base at J, leaving 17 bases unmatched. The CDR3 DNA follows: TGTGCCAGCAGCTCGAGGACGCTAGGGCTAGCGGGGAAGAACACCGGGGAGCTGTTTTTT. This translates into CASSSRTLGLAGKNTGELFF.

The rearrangement uses TRBV7-2 and TRBJ2-7; D remains ambiguous. Germline V gives CDR1 SGHTA, CDR2 FQGNSA. V lost 1 base, J lost 3 bases, and 7 bases lay in between. CDR3 length equals 13 residues. CDR3 bases: TGTGCCAGCAGCTTAGTGGCGGACTACGAGCAGTACTTC. Its translation is CASSLVADYEQYF.

The rearrangement uses TRBV27 and TRBJ2-2; 13 bases are shared with TRBD2. CDR1 is MNHEY and CDR2 is SMNVEV in the germline V gene (reference sequence). The CDR3 extends over 17 amino acids. V was pared by 3 bases and J by 8 bases, with 9 bases of the junction left unmatched. In DNA, the CDR3 is TGTGCCAGCAGTTTCGCTACTAGCGGGAGGGCCTCTGGGGAGCTGTTTTTT. It is translated as CASSFATSGRASGELFF.

The rearrangement uses TRBV5-1 and TRBJ1-3, with no clear D. The CDR3 runs to 17 residues. Germline CDR1 reads SGHRS; CDR2 reads YFSETQ. The V end lost 0 bases, the J end lost 0 bases, and 13 bases lay between the germline ends. The CDR3 DNA sequence: TGCGCCAGCAGCTTGGTGGGTACAGTTCACTCTGGAAACACCATATATTTT. This codes for CASSLVGTVHSGNTIYF.

This clone occurred a few times. J is TRBJ1-1 and V is TRBV18; D perhaps matches TRBD1 (6 bases). CDR3 length equals 12 residues. In germline, CDR1 is KGHSH, CDR2 LQKENI. Trimming pared 4 bases from V and 4 bases from J, leaving 7 bases between. CDR3 sequence reads: CASSLDSTEAFF. The CDR3 DNA reads TGTGCCAGCTCACTGGACAGCACTGAAGCTTTCTTT.

The chain has TRBV11-2 and TRBJ2-5; 7 positions match TRBD1. Unmatched junction bases numbered 5, after V lost 5 bases and J lost 5 bases. Germline CDR1 and CDR2: SGHAT and FQNNGV. The CDR3 totals 13 residues. CDR3 bases: TGTGCCAGCAGCGCTGACAGGGTTGAGACCCAGTACTTC. It is translated as CASSADRVETQYF.

CDR3 nucleotides: TGTGCCAGCAGTTCGGACAGGGGAAACTATGGCTACACCTTC. Residues: CASSSDRGNYGYTF. This chain links TRBV7-2 with TRBJ1-2, with 9 bases that match TRBD1. CDR1 SGHTA and CDR2 FQGNSA come from the germline V gene. CDR3 length: 14 residues. Trimming at V came to 6 bases and at J to 2 bases, leaving 4 bases not matched to a gene.

This sequence joins TRBV7-2 and TRBJ2-3; 8 bases agree with TRBD2. The junction had 6 bases not matched to a gene; V was cut back by 1 base and J by 6 bases. CDR3 size: 15 residues. CDR1 is SGHTA and CDR2 is FQGNSA in the germline V gene. CDR3 amino acids: CASSLVAGGFDTQYF. DNA for the CDR3: TGTGCCAGCAGCTTAGTGGCGGGGGGTTTCGATACGCAGTATTTT.

This rearrangement joins TRBV6-1 to TRBJ1-5; a weak D match, TRBD1 (6 bases). Deletions cut 6 bases from V and 6 bases from J, with 24 bases between. This CDR3 contains 17 residues. In germline, CDR1 is MNHNS, CDR2 SASEGT. In nucleotides, the CDR3 is TGTGCCAGCAGGGAATTCTCGGACAGCTCAATTATTCAGCCCCAGCATTTT. It codes for CASREFSDSSIIQPQHF.

The chain recombines TRBV9 with TRBJ1-1; D is perhaps TRBD1 (5 bases). In germline, CDR1 is SGDLS, CDR2 YYNGEE. The CDR3 is 15 amino acids. V lost 2 bases and J lost 1, with 12 bases in between. In nucleotides, the CDR3 is TGTGCCAGCAGCGTCCGTGCAGGGAGGAACACTGAAGCTTTCTTT. Translation: CASSVRAGRNTEAFF.

The chain combines TRBV5-4 with TRBJ2-2; 8 nucleotides match TRBD2. Trimming removed 2 bases from V and 3 bases from J; junction bases left unmatched: 0. Germline V lookup: CDR1 SGHNT, CDR2 YYREEE (reference sequence). The CDR3 length is 14 residues. The CDR3 loop reads CASSLAGDTGELFF. As DNA, the CDR3 is TGTGCCAGCAGCTTAGCGGGAGACACCGGGGAGCTGTTTTTT.

The genes are TRBV7-2 and TRBJ2-7; 10 bases line up with TRBD1. The V segment lost 5 bases and the J segment 0 bases; nucleotides outside the gene matches: 10. Germline V gives CDR1 SGHTA, CDR2 FQGNSA. The CDR3 length is 17 residues. The CDR3 DNA follows: TGTGCCAGCAGCCTACCCTCGACAGGGGGCAACTCCTACGAGCAGTACTTC. Translated: CASSLPSTGGNSYEQYF.